This T cell receptor beta chain is drawn from a study of radiotherapy plus CTLA-4 blockade in lung cancer. Assay: immunoSEQ multiplex PCR; the TCRdb copy retains only in-frame clones and omits some. The profile shows about 100,000 clones, 83% of them singletons. The V gene's germline CDR1 is SGHRS and CDR2 YFSETQ. Deletions cut 0 bases from V and 5 bases from J, with 11 bases between. The CDR3 runs to 14 residues. The sequence was collected from a human donor with non-small cell lung cancer who had stable disease on radiotherapy plus ipilimumab. The specimen was peripheral blood, collected from a patient treated with radiotherapy plus ipilimumab. J is TRBJ1-2 and V is TRBV5-1, with a possible D match to TRBD1 (6 bases). Here the CDR3 reads CASSLGTGPYGYTF. CDR3 bases: TGCGCCAGCAGCTTGGGAACAGGGCCTTATGGCTACACCTTC.